Listed here are 7 T cell receptor beta chains from one sample, sequenced in a study of T cells after yellow fever vaccination. TCRdb redid the calling of the 5' RACE reads with MiXCR, one entry per CDR3 protein. The sample carries 150,000 to 200,000 distinct CDR3 sequences, around 8.5% recorded once. The starting material was CD8+ T cells sorted from PBMCs, obtained 45 days after the yellow fever booster vaccination. The source is a man younger than 35 who received the YFV17D yellow fever vaccine.

This chain joins TRBV14 and TRBJ2-5; tentatively, D is TRBD2 (6 bases). CDR1 and CDR2 from the germline V gene are SGHDN and FVKESK. The ends were cut back, 0 bases at V and 5 bases at J, with 19 bases in the middle. This CDR3 has 17 amino acids. The CDR3 DNA follows: TGTGCCAGCAGCCAAGACCCGGACGGGGGTCGGTGGGAGACCCAGTACTTC. Translation gives CASSQDPDGGRWETQYF.

The CDR3: CASSPGSLEQYF. The CDR3 DNA reads TGTGCCAGCAGCCCGGGATCACTCGAGCAGTACTTC. The chain employs TRBV13 and TRBJ2-7; D may be TRBD2 (5 bases). Germline lookup yields CDR1 PRHDT and CDR2 FYEKMQ (reference sequence). CDR3 length: 12 residues. V lost 5 bases, J lost 6 bases, and 11 bases lay in between.

The J gene is TRBJ1-2, the V gene TRBV4-3; the match to TRBD2 covers 7 bases. The J call could be wrong; TRBJ2-5 is a better fit for the DNA end. Germline values: CDR1 LGHNA, CDR2 YSLEER. This CDR3 has 13 amino acids. CDR3 sequence: CASSPGRGDNQYF. DNA of the CDR3: TGCGCCAGCAGCCCGGGGAGGGGTGACAACCAGTACTTC.

This clonotype was counted between two and nine times. The chain recombines TRBV15 with TRBJ1-5; D not resolved. This CDR3 has 15 amino acids. The V and J ends lost 0 bases and 5 bases respectively, with 11 bases between them. In germline, CDR1 is LNHNV, CDR2 YYDKDF (reference sequence). The CDR3 coding sequence is TGTGCCACCAGCAGAGATCTGCACCCTTATCAGCCCCAGCATTTT. This translates into CATSRDLHPYQPQHF. The full variable domain, rest sourced from reference TRBV15 and TRBJ1-5, is DAMVIQNPRYQVTQFGKPVTLSCSQTLNHNVMYWYQQKSSQAPKLLFHYYDKDFNNEADTPDNFQSRRPNTSFCFLDIRSPGLGDTAMYLCATSRDLHPYQPQHFGDGTRLSIL.

The CDR3 loop reads CASSSPWVYEQYF. CDR3 bases: TGTGCCAGCAGCTCACCATGGGTCTACGAGCAGTACTTC. The chain recombines TRBV7-9 with TRBJ2-7; D is unclear. The CDR3 spans 13 residues. The V end lost 4 bases, the J end lost 3 bases, and 10 bases lay between the germline ends. Germline CDR1 reads SEHNR; CDR2 reads FQNEAQ (reference sequence). Drawing the rest from reference TRBV7-9 and TRBJ2-7, the complete variable domain is DTGVSQNPRHKITKRGQNVTFRCDPISEHNRLYWYRQTLGQGPEFLTYFQNEAQLEKSRLLSDRFSAERPKGSFSTLEIQRTEQGDSAMYLCASSSPWVYEQYFGPGTRLTVT.

This clonotype showed up many times. CDR3 in amino acids: CASSDPSNIQYF. As DNA, the CDR3 is TGTGCCAGCAGCGATCCCTCAAACATTCAGTACTTC. The rearrangement joins TRBV7-9 to TRBJ2-4; D remains ambiguous. The CDR3 runs 12 residues. Trimming shortened V by 5 bases and J by 6 bases, and 8 bases separated the two germline ends. The germline gives CDR1 SEHNR, CDR2 FQNEAQ (reference sequence).

This clonotype turned up a few times. The chain combines TRBV27 with TRBJ2-1; D may be TRBD2 (5 bases). Trimming pared 5 bases from V and 5 bases from J, leaving 7 bases between. The CDR3 spans 12 residues. Germline CDR1 and CDR2: MNHEY and SMNVEV (reference sequence). The CDR3 DNA follows: TGTGCCAGCAGTCGGGGAAACAATGAGCAGTTCTTC. Its translation is CASSRGNNEQFF.